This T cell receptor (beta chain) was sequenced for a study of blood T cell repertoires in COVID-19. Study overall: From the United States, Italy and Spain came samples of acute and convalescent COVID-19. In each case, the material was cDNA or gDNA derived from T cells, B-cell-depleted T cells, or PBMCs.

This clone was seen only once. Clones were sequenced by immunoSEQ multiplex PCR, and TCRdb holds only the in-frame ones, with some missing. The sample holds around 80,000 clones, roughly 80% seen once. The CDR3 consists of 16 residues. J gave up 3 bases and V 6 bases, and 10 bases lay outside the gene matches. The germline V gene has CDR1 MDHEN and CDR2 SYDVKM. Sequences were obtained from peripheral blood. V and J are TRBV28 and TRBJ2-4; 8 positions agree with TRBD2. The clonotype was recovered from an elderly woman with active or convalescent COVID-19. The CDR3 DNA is TGTGCCAGCAGCTATCGGGGGGGCCGGGGCAAAAACATTCAGTACTTC. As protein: CASSYRGGRGKNIQYF. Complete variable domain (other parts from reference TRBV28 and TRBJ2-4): DVKVTQSSRYLVKRTGEKVFLECVQDMDHENMFWYRQDPGLGLRLIYFSYDVKMKEKGDIPEGYSVSREKKERFSLILESASTNQTSMYLCASSYRGGRGKNIQYFGAGTRLSVL.